This T cell receptor (beta chain) is from a study of cytomegalovirus exposure and HLA in healthy donors. Researchers ran the PCR with 60 Vbeta and 13 Jbeta primers. The assay was immunoSEQ multiplex PCR, and TCRdb's table has in-frame clones only and misses some. Of some 160,000 clones listed, 80% to 85% were seen once; the top ten hold about 2.5%. The germline gives CDR1 SGHRS, CDR2 YFSETQ. The germline V and J ends were trimmed by 5 bases and 7 bases, with 13 bases remaining between them. The CDR3 loop spans 14 amino acids. Sequenced: PBMCs. J is TRBJ1-6 and V is TRBV5-1, with a possible D match to TRBD1 (6 bases). The receptor comes from a male donor in good health and CMV-seronegative. The CDR3: CASRPDRHNSPLHF. CDR3 DNA sequence: TGCGCCAGCAGACCCGACAGGCACAATTCACCCCTCCACTTT.